These 10 T cell receptor beta chains were sequenced from one sample in a study of early T cells in non-severe SARS-CoV-2 infection. MiXCR, run by TCRdb on the 5' RACE reads, gives a single entry per CDR3 protein. The sample lists tens of thousands of distinct CDR3 sequences, roughly a tenth seen once, with around 5.8% in the top ten. The sequenced sample consisted of whole blood. These receptors all stem from an adult who was a healthcare worker with PCR-confirmed SARS-CoV-2 infection or an uninfected control (not recorded which).

The chain joins TRBV7-2 to TRBJ2-3, with D unclear. The CDR3 loop spans 17 amino acids. Trimming shortened V by 4 bases and J by 0 bases, and 17 bases separated the two germline ends. Germline lookup yields CDR1 SGHTA and CDR2 FQGNSA. The CDR3 reads CASSYTFRRASTDTQYF. The CDR3 coding sequence is TGTGCCAGCAGCTATACTTTTCGTCGGGCGAGCACAGATACGCAGTATTTT. Full variable domain (outside the CDR3, taken from reference TRBV7-2 and TRBJ2-3): GAGVSQSPSNKVTEKGKDVELRCDPISGHTALYWYRQSLGQGLEFLIYFQGNSAPDKSGLPSDRFSAERTGGSVSTLTIQRTQQEDSAVYLCASSYTFRRASTDTQYFGPGTRLTVL.

The rearrangement uses TRBV20-1 and TRBJ2-7; D is unclear. The CDR3 has 14 amino acids. V shed 3 bases and J shed 3 bases, with 15 bases lying between them. The germline V gene has CDR1 DFQATT and CDR2 SNEGSKA (reference sequence). The DNA of the CDR3 is TGCAGTGCTAGTACTATCCACCTTTACTACGAGCAGTACTTC. It is translated as CSASTIHLYYEQYF.

The rearrangement uses TRBV29-1 and TRBJ2-3, with D perhaps matching TRBD1 or TRBD2 (5 bases each). The germline gives CDR1 SQVTM, CDR2 ANQGSEA. The V end lost 8 bases, the J end lost 2 bases, and 14 bases lay between the germline ends. The CDR3 runs to 13 residues. The CDR3 loop reads CSSPGTNTDTQYF. The CDR3 coding sequence is TGCAGCTCGCCGGGGACCAACACAGATACGCAGTATTTT.

This clonotype was picked up many times. The gene calls are TRBV5-1 and TRBJ1-1; D is possibly TRBD1 (5 bases). The V gene lost 5 bases and the J gene lost 0 bases, with 17 bases spanning the gap. Germline V gene data show CDR1 as SGHRS and CDR2 as YFSETQ. The CDR3 is 16 residues long. This CDR3 reads CASRAIGGSMNTEAFF. The CDR3 DNA is TGCGCCAGCAGAGCCATCGGGGGGAGTATGAACACTGAAGCTTTCTTT.

This clonotype was detected a few times. The genes are TRBV6-2 or TRBV6-3 and TRBJ2-5; TRBD1 or TRBD2 may be the D gene (5 bases each). The CDR3 runs to 15 residues. V was pared by 2 bases and J by 0 bases, with 10 bases between. The germline CDR1 and CDR2 sequences are MNHEY and SVGEGT. CDR3 in DNA: TGTGCCAGCAGTTACCATGGGACGGACCAAGAGACCCAGTACTTC. Residues: CASSYHGTDQETQYF.

This clonotype was counted ten times or more. The rearrangement uses TRBV7-9 and TRBJ2-5; 7 bases agree with TRBD1. Trimming took 2 bases from V and 4 from J; bases not matched to a gene: 10. This CDR3 is 16 amino acids long. Germline CDR1 and CDR2: SEHNR and FQNEAQ (reference sequence). CDR3 DNA: TGTGCCAGCAGCTTACCCCCGGGACAGATATTAGAGACCCAGTACTTC. This sequence encodes CASSLPPGQILETQYF.

This clonotype was detected ten times or more. The chain employs TRBV28 and TRBJ2-7; D is uncertain. The CDR3 consists of 12 residues. The germline V gene has CDR1 MDHEN and CDR2 SYDVKM. V was clipped by 5 bases and J by 10 bases, with 15 bases between them. CDR3 nucleotide sequence: TGTGCCAGCAGTATAAGAGGAACGGCCCAGTACTTC. Amino acid sequence: CASSIRGTAQYF. The full variable domain, rest sourced from reference TRBV28 and TRBJ2-7, is DVKVTQSSRYLVKRTGEKVFLECVQDMDHENMFWYRQDPGLGLRLIYFSYDVKMKEKGDIPEGYSVSREKKERFSLILESASTNQTSMYLCASSIRGTAQYFGPGTRLTVT.

This clonotype was seen a few times. This chain links TRBV20-1 with TRBJ1-1, with D unclear. Trimming took 3 bases from V and 4 from J, leaving 6 bases between them. The CDR3 loop spans 11 amino acids. Germline V gene lookup returns CDR1 DFQATT and CDR2 SNEGSKA (reference sequence). The CDR3 DNA is TGCAGTGCTAGGGTGGGCACTGAAGCTTTCTTT. It is translated as CSARVGTEAFF.

This clonotype was seen a few times. The genes are TRBV6-2 or TRBV6-3 and TRBJ2-1; D is perhaps TRBD2 (6 bases). The ends were cut back, 4 bases at V and 8 bases at J, with 18 bases in the middle. The V gene's germline CDR1 is MNHEY and CDR2 SVGEGT. The CDR3 consists of 15 residues. CDR3 amino acids: CASSFGARGLHEQFF. CDR3 in DNA: TGTGCCAGCAGTTTCGGGGCGAGGGGACTGCATGAGCAGTTCTTC.

As to this clonotype: A much larger clone differs from this one at a single base, so this may be a read error. V is TRBV7-6 and J is TRBJ2-7, with D possibly matching TRBD2 (6 bases). The length of the CDR3 is 12 residues. Germline V gene lookup returns CDR1 SGHVS and CDR2 FNYEAQ. The CDR3 DNA is TGTGCCGGCAGTTGGGACGGGAGCGAGCAGTACTTC. This gives the protein CAGSWDGSEQYF.